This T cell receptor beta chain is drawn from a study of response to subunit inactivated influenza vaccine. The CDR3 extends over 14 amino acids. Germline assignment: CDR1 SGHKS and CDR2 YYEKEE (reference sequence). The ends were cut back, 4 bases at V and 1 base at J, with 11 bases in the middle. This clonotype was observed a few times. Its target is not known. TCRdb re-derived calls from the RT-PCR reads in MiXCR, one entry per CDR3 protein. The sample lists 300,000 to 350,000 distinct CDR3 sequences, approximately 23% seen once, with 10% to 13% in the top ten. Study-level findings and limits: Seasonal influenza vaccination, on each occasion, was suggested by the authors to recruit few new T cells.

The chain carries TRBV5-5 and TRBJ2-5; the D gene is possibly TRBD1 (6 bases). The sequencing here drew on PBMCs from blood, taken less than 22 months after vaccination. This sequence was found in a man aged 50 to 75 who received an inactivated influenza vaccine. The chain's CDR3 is CASSPGTFQETQYF. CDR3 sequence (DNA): TGTGCCAGCAGCCCAGGGACATTCCAAGAGACCCAGTACTTC.